The clone carrying this T cell receptor beta chain occurred a few times. Its target is unknown. This sample stems from a study of OX40 agonist ivuxolimab in advanced cancers. About the study: Each dose-escalation patient presented with hepatocellular carcinoma, melanoma, renal cell or head and neck cancer.

Method: immunoSEQ multiplex PCR; TCRdb's copy keeps in-frame clones and lacks some. The sample shows about 45,000 clones, around 85% of them seen only once. The germline V gene encodes CDR1 MDHEN and CDR2 SYDVKM. CDR3 length: 15 residues. V lost 4 bases and J lost 5, with 17 bases in between. Blood samples were obtained at baseline, cycle 4 day 1, and cycle 7 day 1. Study results and limitations: By week 6 at 0.1 to 3.0 mg/kg, blood CD4+ and CD8+ T cells had expanded clonally.

The J gene is TRBJ1-2, the V gene TRBV28, with D hard to call. Specimen: CD4+ or CD8+ T cells sorted from blood, collected in a trial of the OX40 agonist ivuxolimab. The clonotype originates from an adult with an advanced solid tumor such as melanoma, head and neck, liver or kidney cancer. As DNA, the CDR3 is TGTGCCAGCAGTTCTCCAACAACTCCGGGGTATGGCTACACCTTC. It translates to CASSSPTTPGYGYTF.